The present T cell receptor beta chain was sequenced within a study of identical twins. Study-level results: Beta out-of-frame sequences showed weaker excess twin sharing. Interpretation of the results relied on cross-sectional statistical analysis and not on following the same donors. Sequences that were out-of-frame, alpha and twin-shared displayed an excess of low generation probability.

This clonotype was counted between two and nine times. Antigen unknown. From the 5' RACE reads, TCRdb called clonotypes with MiXCR, one entry per CDR3 protein. The sample includes about 250,000 distinct CDR3 sequences, around 15% seen only once; the top ten take around 9%. Germline V gene lookup returns CDR1 SGHRS and CDR2 YFSETQ. The CDR3 runs to 15 residues. The V end lost 3 bases, the J end lost 7 bases, and 17 bases lay between the germline ends. This TCR came from a woman under 30 in good health. Specimen: memory (CD45RO+) T cells sorted from blood. V usage is TRBV5-1 and J usage is TRBJ2-1, with D possibly being TRBD1 (6 bases). CDR3 sequence (DNA): TGCGCCAGCAGCTCGCTTCTTGGGGGCCGAAATGAGCAGTTCTTC. It codes for CASSSLLGGRNEQFF.